A selection of T cell receptor beta chains follows, all from one sample in a study of blood T cell repertoires in COVID-19. Clones were sequenced by immunoSEQ multiplex PCR, and TCRdb holds only the in-frame ones, with some missing. The data show around 300,000 clones, 85% to 90% seen once. Sequencing input: peripheral blood. These receptors were taken from a woman aged 30 to 39 with COVID-19, enrolled during active disease. Both conserved end residues are part of each CDR3. The order of the fields is clone size, J gene, V gene, D gene, CDR3 DNA, CDR3 protein. A D gene is named only where the DNA matches it firmly. Clone size appears in some rows only: once, few, many, or a class for an expanded clone.

abundance: NA; j_gene: TRBJ1-4; v_gene: TRBV4-2; d_gene: NA; CDR3nt: TGTGCCAGCAGCCAATGGGCCGCCGAAAGGAATGAAAAACTGTTTTTT; CDR3aa: CASSQWAAERNEKLFF
abundance: NA; j_gene: TRBJ2-3; v_gene: TRBV20-1; d_gene: TRBD2; CDR3nt: TGCAGTGCTAGTAGCGGGGGAACAGATACGCAGTATTTT; CDR3aa: CSASSGGTDTQYF
abundance: NA; j_gene: TRBJ1-1; v_gene: TRBV29-1; d_gene: NA; CDR3nt: TGCAGCGTTGATCGGGGGGGGAGCACTGAAGCTTTCTTT; CDR3aa: CSVDRGGSTEAFF
abundance: once; j_gene: TRBJ1-1; v_gene: TRBV29-1; d_gene: NA; CDR3nt: TGCAGCGTTGGCACGGTCTATGAAGCTTTCTTT; CDR3aa: CSVGTVYEAFF
abundance: NA; j_gene: TRBJ1-1; v_gene: TRBV7-2; d_gene: TRBD1; CDR3nt: TGTGCCAGCAGCTGGACAGGGGGCGGGAACACTGAAGCTTTCTTT; CDR3aa: CASSWTGGGNTEAFF
abundance: NA; j_gene: TRBJ1-5; v_gene: TRBV7-9; d_gene: NA; CDR3nt: TGTGCCAGCAGTGCTACGGGGAGCAATCAGCCCCAGCATTTT; CDR3aa: CASSATGSNQPQHF
abundance: NA; j_gene: TRBJ1-2; v_gene: TRBV5-1; d_gene: TRBD1; CDR3nt: TGCGCCAGCAGCCAAGGGACAGGGCAAGTGGGTGGCTACACCTTC; CDR3aa: CASSQGTGQVGGYTF
abundance: NA; j_gene: TRBJ2-1; v_gene: TRBV18; d_gene: NA; CDR3nt: TGTGCCAGCTCCGCAGGGGGAGGTTTGATTGAGCAGTTCTTC; CDR3aa: CASSAGGGLIEQFF
abundance: NA; j_gene: TRBJ2-3; v_gene: TRBV29-1; d_gene: NA; CDR3nt: TGCAGCGTTGAAGATACAGGATTCGGCCTAGATACGCAGTATTTT; CDR3aa: CSVEDTGFGLDTQYF
abundance: NA; j_gene: TRBJ2-1; v_gene: TRBV5-6; d_gene: NA; CDR3nt: TGTGCCAGCAGCTTGATTTCGGGTTGGGACGGGAGCAATGAGCAGTTCTTC; CDR3aa: CASSLISGWDGSNEQFF
abundance: NA; j_gene: TRBJ2-7; v_gene: TRBV11-2; d_gene: TRBD1; CDR3nt: TGTGCCAGCAGCTTACAGCCGACAGGGGGCTACGAGCAGTACTTC; CDR3aa: CASSLQPTGGYEQYF